The rows below give T cell receptor beta chains drawn from one sample of a study of long-term antiretroviral therapy in people with HIV. Using immunoSEQ multiplex PCR, the repertoire was profiled, and TCRdb retains in-frame clones only, with some absent. The table lists fewer than 20,000 clones, 75% to 85% of them singletons, with 8% in the top ten. The sequences come from unsorted PBMCs, collected at the start of antiretroviral therapy. The receptors originated from a man aged 25 to 40 with HIV. Both conserved end residues are trimmed from each CDR3. The order of the fields is CDR3 protein, clone size, V gene. The listing skips clone size in some rows; elsewhere it reads once, few, many or a size class.

ASSLGQGGEKLF | once | TRBV28
ASSLNWDNEQF | once | TRBV7-2
ASSFRPSGGELF | . | TRBV28
ASSLRDPGQGGTEAF | . | TRBV7-8
ASSESGLALSYNEQF | once | TRBV10-2
AWSDEGRQGYT | . | TRBV30
ASRKNRGRGYETQY | once | TRBV5-4
ASSYTGGAYEQY | . | TRBV6-5
ASSDAGWDRTNYGYT | . | TRBV10-2
SVGTWV | once | TRBV29-1
ATSKGLGPGELF | . | TRBV15
ASGAGGTEAF | few | TRBV21-1
ASSKFRSQPQH | . | TRBV21-1
ATALGGPGNTIY | . | TRBV15
ASSPLGRQPQH | . | TRBV28
ASSPGIAKNIQY | . | TRBV18
ASSHGTGYGYT | . | TRBV4-3
ASRGQGSSSPLH | . | TRBV6-5
ASSPDAGLGTGELF | . | TRBV4-3
ASSSDWSSYEQY | . | TRBV11-2
ASSVFGTSGTYEQY | . | TRBV5-1
ASSQGTSGGLEQF | . | TRBV5-4
ASSAGSKPKDVYGYT | . | TRBV6-1
ASSLSRGASGRINEQF | . | TRBV27